These 9 T cell receptor beta chains came from one sample sequenced in a study of T cell responses to AZD1222 COVID-19 vaccine. Measured with immunoSEQ multiplex PCR; TCRdb has only the in-frame clones, and not every one. This table has under 200,000 clones, 70% to 90% appearing once. Sequencing used peripheral blood, obtained 28 days after the second AZD1222 dose. Receptors originate from an adult who received the AZD1222 COVID-19 vaccine.

The rearrangement links TRBV6-1 to TRBJ1-3, with D unclear. The CDR3 is 15 residues long. Trimming left V 0 bases short and J 6 bases short, with 12 bases between. Germline V gene sequence: CDR1 MNHNS, CDR2 SASEGT. The CDR3 DNA reads as TGTGCCAGCAGTGAAGCGCGATGGCACCTAAACACCATATATTTT. Translated, it gives CASSEARWHLNTIYF.

V and J are TRBV5-1 and TRBJ2-7; a weak D match, TRBD2 (5 bases). CDR3 length: 15 residues. Trimming stripped 3 bases from V and 2 bases from J, with 15 bases between. CDR1 is SGHRS, CDR2 YFSETQ, per germline. The CDR3 sequence: CASSSTFSGTYEQYF. Here the CDR3 DNA reads TGCGCCAGCAGCTCGACTTTCTCGGGGACCTACGAGCAGTACTTC.

The chain is built from TRBV19 and TRBJ1-5; 7 bases agree with TRBD1. V lost 2 bases to trimming and J lost 5 bases; unmatched junction nucleotides: 6. In germline, CDR1 is LNHDA, CDR2 SQIVND (reference sequence). This CDR3 spans 15 amino acids. DNA of the CDR3: TGTGCCAGTAGTATAATGGACAGGCAATATCAGCCCCAGCATTTT. Translated: CASSIMDRQYQPQHF.

The V and J genes are TRBV7-2 and TRBJ2-1, with D possibly called TRBD1 or TRBD2 (5 bases each). CDR1 is SGHTA and CDR2 is FQGNSA in the germline V gene. This CDR3 contains 14 residues. Trimming removed 4 bases from V and 7 bases from J, with 14 bases in between. CDR3 DNA sequence: TGTGCCAGCAGCTGGGGGTCAAGTGATAATGAGCAGTTCTTC. It translates to CASSWGSSDNEQFF.

V gene TRBV6-5 combines with J gene TRBJ1-1, with TRBD1 matching 7 bases. The V segment lost 2 bases and the J segment 5 bases; nucleotides outside the gene matches: 5. CDR3 length: 14 amino acids. Per the germline V gene, CDR1 is MNHEY and CDR2 is SVGAGI. In DNA, the CDR3 is TGTGCCAGCAGTTACAAAGGGGGCAATACTGAAGCTTTCTTT. Translated, it gives CASSYKGGNTEAFF.

The V and J genes are TRBV6-1 and TRBJ2-3, with D possibly being TRBD2 (5 bases). The CDR3 spans 14 residues. The ends were cut back, 2 bases at V and 5 bases at J, with 11 bases in the middle. The germline gives CDR1 MNHNS, CDR2 SASEGT. CDR3 amino acids: CASSESLAGDTQYF. CDR3 nucleotide sequence: TGTGCCAGCAGTGAAAGTCTAGCAGGAGATACGCAGTATTTT.

V gene TRBV18 combines with J gene TRBJ1-2; possibly TRBD1 for D (5 bases). Trimming left V 2 bases short and J 13 bases short, with 14 bases between. Germline V CDR1 and CDR2: KGHSH, LQKENI. The CDR3 consists of 12 residues. CDR3 sequence reads: CASSPGSGYCTF. The CDR3 DNA follows: TGTGCCAGCTCACCAGGTTCAGGGTACTGCACCTTC.

The chain combines TRBV5-6 with TRBJ2-3; weak D call: TRBD2 (6 bases). CDR3 length: 16 amino acids. From germline, CDR1 is SGHDT and CDR2 YYEEEE. Trimming left V 9 bases short and J 2 bases short, with 22 bases between. CDR3 in amino acids: CATYSLAEGSTDTQYF. CDR3 sequence (DNA): TGTGCCACCTACTCATTAGCGGAGGGGTCCACAGATACGCAGTATTTT.

The chain uses TRBV19 and TRBJ2-1, with 14 bases fitting TRBD2. Losses at the gene ends were 5 bases for V and 7 bases for J; bases not matched to a gene: 4. Per the germline V gene, CDR1 is LNHDA and CDR2 is SQIVND (reference sequence). CDR3 length: 15 residues. CDR3 region: CASSSGLAGVNEQFF. The CDR3 DNA sequence: TGTGCCAGTAGTTCGGGACTAGCGGGGGTGAATGAGCAGTTCTTC. The variable domain in full, with the rest retrieved from reference TRBV19 and TRBJ2-1, is DGGITQSPKYLFRKEGQNVTLSCEQNLNHDAMYWYRQDPGQGLRLIYYSQIVNDFQKGDIAEGYSVSREKKESFPLTVTSAQKNPTAFYLCASSSGLAGVNEQFFGPGTRLTVL.